This T cell receptor (beta chain) appears in the sequencing data of a study of blood T cell repertoires in COVID-19. Using immunoSEQ multiplex PCR, the repertoire was profiled, and TCRdb retains in-frame clones only, with some absent. The sample yields 110,000 to 150,000 clones, approximately 87% seen once. This clonotype was sampled from a human donor in a cohort sampled during active COVID-19. Specimen: peripheral blood.

CDR3 amino acids: CASSLLGLASNTGELFF. The CDR3 DNA sequence: TGCGCCAGCAGCTTGCTGGGACTAGCGAGCAACACCGGGGAGCTGTTTTTT. The genes are TRBV5-1 and TRBJ2-2; TRBD2 matches at 10 bases. The CDR3 is 17 amino acids. Germline V gene data show CDR1 as SGHRS and CDR2 as YFSETQ. Losses at the gene ends were 1 base for V and 2 bases for J; bases not matched to a gene: 5.